A selection of T cell receptor beta chains follows, all from one sample in a study of alternative splicing in chronic myeloid leukemia remission. Reanalyzing the bulk RNA-seq reads, TCRdb keeps one entry per CDR3 protein, without DNA. The sample has about 530 distinct CDR3 sequences; more than 90% are singletons. The specimen was PBMCs or total blood leukocytes (not recorded which), collected during remission. The receptors come from an adult with chronic myeloid leukemia. CDR3s include the opening cysteine and the closing phenylalanine or tryptophan. Fields, in order: J gene, clone size, V gene, CDR3 protein. Only some rows state a clone size, as once, few, many or a class for expanded clones.

J gene: TRBJ2-7; clone size: once; V gene: TRBV20-1; CDR3 protein: CSWSPSSYEQYF
J gene: TRBJ2-3; clone size: .; V gene: TRBV27; CDR3 protein: CASSLSGGDTQYF
J gene: TRBJ2-1; clone size: .; V gene: TRBV9; CDR3 protein: CASNAPPGTGNNEQFF
J gene: TRBJ1-5; clone size: .; V gene: TRBV10-3; CDR3 protein: CAIGEGRNSNQPQHF
J gene: TRBJ1-5; clone size: .; V gene: TRBV7-2; CDR3 protein: CASSSAGQVNQPQHF
J gene: TRBJ2-1; clone size: .; V gene: TRBV29-1; CDR3 protein: CSVGLAGYNEQFF
J gene: TRBJ1-1; clone size: .; V gene: TRBV5-1; CDR3 protein: CASSFTGSDTEAFF
J gene: TRBJ2-3; clone size: .; V gene: TRBV19; CDR3 protein: CASMEGTGIYTDTQYF
J gene: TRBJ2-1; clone size: .; V gene: TRBV6-5; CDR3 protein: CASSLGLGREQFF
J gene: TRBJ2-3; clone size: .; V gene: TRBV5-1; CDR3 protein: CASSLMVSDTQYF